This T cell receptor beta chain was sequenced for a study of molecular identifiers for immune sequencing clone quantification. Study as a whole: With replicates, the RNA of around 20,000 or 100,000 naive CD8 cells was split five ways and four were sequenced.

This clonotype was recorded at least ten times. One entry per CDR3 protein results from TCRdb running MiXCR on the PCR reads. The sample has about 65,000 distinct CDR3 sequences, about 18% seen once; the top ten hold about 1.6%. The germline V and J ends were trimmed by 5 bases and 6 bases, with 11 bases remaining between them. Germline loops: CDR1 MDHEN, CDR2 SYDVKM. The length of the CDR3 is 12 residues. The sequencing sample was made of naive CD8+ T cells from blood, with Jurkat cell RNA spiked in. The subset: FACS-sorted CD8+CD4-CCR7+CD45RA+ naive T cells. This chain uses TRBV28 with TRBJ2-7; D not resolved. The sequence derives from a human donor in good health. Some libraries in this study had Jurkat cell RNA spiked in. CDR3 in DNA: TGTGCCAGCAGTCCACCGATTGCCGAGCAGTACTTC. Its protein is CASSPPIAEQYF.